This entry features one TCR beta chain sequence. V was trimmed by 5 bases and J by 3 bases, leaving 8 bases between them. Germline CDR1 reads LNHDA; CDR2 reads SQIVND (reference sequence). This CDR3 spans 12 amino acids. The PCR was carried out with 60 Vbeta primers and 13 Jbeta primers. Method: immunoSEQ multiplex PCR; TCRdb's copy keeps in-frame clones and lacks some. The data hold more than 150,000 clones, with 70% to 80% observed a single time. These data are taken from a study of cytomegalovirus exposure and HLA in healthy donors. The V gene is TRBV19, the J gene TRBJ2-7, with a possible D match to TRBD2 (6 bases). The TCR was taken from a girl aged 5-17 years in good health and CMV-seropositive. Sequenced sample: PBMCs. CDR3: CASSAGFYEQYF. DNA for the CDR3: TGTGCCAGTAGTGCGGGGTTCTACGAGCAGTACTTC.